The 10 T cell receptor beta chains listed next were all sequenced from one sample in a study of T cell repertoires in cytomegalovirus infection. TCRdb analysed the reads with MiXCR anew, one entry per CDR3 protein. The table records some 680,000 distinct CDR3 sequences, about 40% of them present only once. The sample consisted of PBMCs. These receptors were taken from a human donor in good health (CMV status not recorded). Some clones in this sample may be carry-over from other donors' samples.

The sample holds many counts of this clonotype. DNA for the CDR3: TGTGCCAGCAGCTTATATTTAGAATCCGGGGAGCTGTTTTTT. Residues: CASSLYLESGELFF. This chain connects TRBV7-8 to TRBJ2-2; no clear D. Germline CDR1 and CDR2: SGHVS and FQNEAQ. This CDR3 has 14 amino acids. The V end was cut by 2 bases, the J end by 6 bases, with 10 bases between.

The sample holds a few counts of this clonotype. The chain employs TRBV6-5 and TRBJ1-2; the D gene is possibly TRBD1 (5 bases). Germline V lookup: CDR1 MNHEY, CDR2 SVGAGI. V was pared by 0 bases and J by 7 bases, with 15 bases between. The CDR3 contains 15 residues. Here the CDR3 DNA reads TGTGCCAGCAGTTACTCGGGACCTAGCTCCGGTGGCTACACCTTC. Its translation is CASSYSGPSSGGYTF.

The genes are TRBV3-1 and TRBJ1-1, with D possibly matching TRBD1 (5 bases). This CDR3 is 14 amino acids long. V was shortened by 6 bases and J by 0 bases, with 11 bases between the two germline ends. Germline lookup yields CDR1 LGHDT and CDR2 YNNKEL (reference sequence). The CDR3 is CASRDDRMNTEAFF. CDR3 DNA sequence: TGTGCCAGCAGAGACGACAGAATGAACACTGAAGCTTTCTTT.

The CDR3: CASSDWQGDNNEQFF. The CDR3, as DNA: TGTGCCAGCAGTGATTGGCAGGGGGATAACAATGAGCAGTTCTTC. J is TRBJ2-1 and V is TRBV6-1; 7 positions agree with TRBD1. The CDR3 runs 15 residues. Germline loops: CDR1 MNHNS, CDR2 SASEGT. The V and J ends lost 3 bases and 5 bases, in that order; junction bases with no gene match: 7.

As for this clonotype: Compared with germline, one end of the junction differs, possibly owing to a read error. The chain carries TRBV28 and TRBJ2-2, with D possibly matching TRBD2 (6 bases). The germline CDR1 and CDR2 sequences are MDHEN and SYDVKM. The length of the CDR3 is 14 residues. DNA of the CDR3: TGTGCCAGCAGCCCCGGAGGGGCCACCGGGGAGCTGGTTTTT. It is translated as CASSPGGATGELVF.

This CDR3 is CATSDPPDPRTGYKETQYF. The CDR3 nucleotides are TGTGCCACCAGTGACCCCCCCGACCCCCGGACAGGATACAAAGAGACCCAGTACTTC. J is TRBJ2-5 and V is TRBV24-1; 7 nucleotides align to TRBD1. V trimming: 4 bases; J trimming: 3 bases; junction bases outside the gene matches: 19. The length of the CDR3 is 19 residues. Germline V lookup: CDR1 KGHDR, CDR2 SFDVKD.

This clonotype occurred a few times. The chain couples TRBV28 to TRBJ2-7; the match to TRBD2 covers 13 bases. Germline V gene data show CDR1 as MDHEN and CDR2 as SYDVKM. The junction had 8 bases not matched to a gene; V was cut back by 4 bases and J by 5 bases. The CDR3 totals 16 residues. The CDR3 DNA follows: TGTGCCAGCAGTTCCCCCGGGACTAGCGGGGTCCACGAGCAGTACTTC. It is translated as CASSSPGTSGVHEQYF.

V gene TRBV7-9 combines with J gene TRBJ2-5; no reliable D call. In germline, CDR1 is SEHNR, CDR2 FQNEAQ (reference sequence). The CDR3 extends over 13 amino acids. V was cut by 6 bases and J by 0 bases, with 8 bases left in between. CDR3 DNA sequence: TGTGCCAGCAGAGAAGATTACCAAGAGACCCAGTACTTC. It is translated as CASREDYQETQYF.

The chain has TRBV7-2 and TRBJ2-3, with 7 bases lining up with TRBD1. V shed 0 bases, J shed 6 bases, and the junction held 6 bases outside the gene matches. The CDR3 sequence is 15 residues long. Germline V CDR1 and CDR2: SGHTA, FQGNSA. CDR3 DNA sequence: TGTGCCAGCAGCTTAGCGCAGGGGGTAGCGGATACGCAGTATTTT. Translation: CASSLAQGVADTQYF.

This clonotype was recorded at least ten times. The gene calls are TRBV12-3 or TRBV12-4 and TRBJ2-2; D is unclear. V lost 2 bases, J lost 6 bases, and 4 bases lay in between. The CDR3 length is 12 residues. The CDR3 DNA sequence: TGTGCCAGCAGTTTATGGCCCGGGGAGCTGTTTTTT. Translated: CASSLWPGELFF.